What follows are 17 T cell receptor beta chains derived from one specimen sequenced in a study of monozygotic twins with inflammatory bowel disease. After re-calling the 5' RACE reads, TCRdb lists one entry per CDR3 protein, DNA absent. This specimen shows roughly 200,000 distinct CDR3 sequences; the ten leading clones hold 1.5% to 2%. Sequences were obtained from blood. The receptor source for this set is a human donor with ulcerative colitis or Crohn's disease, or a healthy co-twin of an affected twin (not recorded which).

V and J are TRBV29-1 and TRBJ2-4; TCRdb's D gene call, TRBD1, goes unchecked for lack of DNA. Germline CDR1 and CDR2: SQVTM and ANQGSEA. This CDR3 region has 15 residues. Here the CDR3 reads CSVSGTGFFPNIQYF.

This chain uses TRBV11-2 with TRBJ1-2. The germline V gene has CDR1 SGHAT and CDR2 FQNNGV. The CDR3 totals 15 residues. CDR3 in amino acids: CASSLKPGLHYGYTF.

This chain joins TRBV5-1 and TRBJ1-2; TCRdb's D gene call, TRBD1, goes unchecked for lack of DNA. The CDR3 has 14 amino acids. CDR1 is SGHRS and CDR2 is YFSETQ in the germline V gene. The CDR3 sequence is CAGSQGQGAFGYTF.

This CDR3 reads CASTTRDRRYNEQFF. The chain uses TRBV19 and TRBJ2-1; TCRdb lists TRBD1, though no DNA is available to test this call. This CDR3 region has 15 residues. Germline assignment: CDR1 LNHDA and CDR2 SQIVND (reference sequence). The variable domain in full, with the rest retrieved from reference TRBV19 and TRBJ2-1, is DGGITQSPKYLFRKEGQNVTLSCEQNLNHDAMYWYRQDPGQGLRLIYYSQIVNDFQKGDIAEGYSVSREKKESFPLTVTSAQKNPTAFYLCASTTRDRRYNEQFFGPGTRLTVL.

The CDR3 spells CASSSAPGNSYEQYF. V usage is TRBV5-5 and J usage is TRBJ2-7; TCRdb proposes TRBD2, but this gene call is untestable without DNA. The CDR3 contains 15 residues. Per germline, CDR1 SGHKS and CDR2 YYEKEE (reference sequence).

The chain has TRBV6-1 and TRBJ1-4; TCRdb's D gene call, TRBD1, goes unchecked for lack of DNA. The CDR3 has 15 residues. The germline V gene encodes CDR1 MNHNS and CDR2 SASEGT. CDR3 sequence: CASSGGGSGGEKLFF.

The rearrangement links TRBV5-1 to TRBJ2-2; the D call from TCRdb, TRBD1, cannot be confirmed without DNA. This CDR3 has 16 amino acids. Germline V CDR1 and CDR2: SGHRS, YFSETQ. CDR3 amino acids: CASTPMGGLVSGELFF.

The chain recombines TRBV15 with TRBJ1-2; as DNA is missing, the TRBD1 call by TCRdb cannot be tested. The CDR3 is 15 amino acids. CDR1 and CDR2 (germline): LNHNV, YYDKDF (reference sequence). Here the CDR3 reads CATSKTTGLEYGYTF.

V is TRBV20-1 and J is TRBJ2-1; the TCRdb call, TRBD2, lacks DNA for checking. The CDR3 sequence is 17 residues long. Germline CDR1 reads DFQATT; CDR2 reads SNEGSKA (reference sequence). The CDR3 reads CSARDVSGTVRYNEQFF.

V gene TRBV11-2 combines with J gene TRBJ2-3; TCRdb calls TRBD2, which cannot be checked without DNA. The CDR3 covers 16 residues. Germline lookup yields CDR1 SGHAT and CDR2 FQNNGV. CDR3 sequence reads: CASSPMGGTSTDTQYF.

The CDR3 sequence is CASSLGDGEAFF. The chain carries TRBV5-1 and TRBJ1-1; as DNA is missing, the TRBD1 call by TCRdb cannot be tested. Germline-derived CDR1 and CDR2 are SGHRS and YFSETQ. CDR3 length: 12 amino acids.

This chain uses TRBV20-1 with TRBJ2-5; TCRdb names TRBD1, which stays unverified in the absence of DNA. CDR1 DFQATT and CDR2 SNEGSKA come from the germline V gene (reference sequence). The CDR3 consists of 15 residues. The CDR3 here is CSAPSKGGPGETQYF.

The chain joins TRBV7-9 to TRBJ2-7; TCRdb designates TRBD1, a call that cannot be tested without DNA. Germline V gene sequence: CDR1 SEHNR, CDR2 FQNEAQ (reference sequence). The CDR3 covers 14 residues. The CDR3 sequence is CASSLVGANYEQYF.

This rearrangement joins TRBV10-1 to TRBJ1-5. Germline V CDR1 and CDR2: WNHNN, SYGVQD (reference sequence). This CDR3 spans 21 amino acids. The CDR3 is CASRAGGLVLALSGPNQPQHF.

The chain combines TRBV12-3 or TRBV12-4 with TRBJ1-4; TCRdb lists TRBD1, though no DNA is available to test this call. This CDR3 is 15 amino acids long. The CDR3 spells CASTLGGRWGEKLFF.

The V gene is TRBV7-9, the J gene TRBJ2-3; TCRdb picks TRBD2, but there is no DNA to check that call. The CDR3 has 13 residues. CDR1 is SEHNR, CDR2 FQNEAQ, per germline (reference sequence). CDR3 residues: CASSLAVSQAQYF.

This CDR3 reads CASSLAQGTEAFF. This chain connects TRBV5-1 to TRBJ1-1; TCRdb's D call of TRBD1 is untestable without DNA. Germline-derived CDR1 and CDR2 are SGHRS and YFSETQ. The CDR3 has 13 residues.